This T cell receptor (beta chain) comes out of a study of beta chain features in type 1 diabetes. On the study more broadly: The patient and healthy donor groups were comparable for age, gender and cell yields. Findings and limits, study-wide: Naive, central memory and regulatory TCRB repertoires appeared more similar among patients than healthy donors.

Without exception, sorted populations had purity beyond 95%. Germline CDR1 SGDLS, CDR2 YYNGEE. V shed 0 bases and J shed 0 bases, with 13 bases lying between them. The CDR3 has 17 amino acids. In its sample, this clone was seen a few times. Its matching antigen is unknown. What was sequenced were expressed TCRB transcripts, since all of the isolated RNA had been reverse transcribed. Sequencing used immunoSEQ multiplex PCR; TCRdb keeps in-frame clones, though not all of them. This table holds roughly 400,000 clones, roughly 15% found once. The material sequenced was naive CD4+ T cells from blood. This receptor was obtained from a woman under 30 in good health. The chain recombines TRBV9 with TRBJ2-1, with D possibly TRBD2 on 5 matching bases. Here the CDR3 reads CASSVVPAVSSYNEQFF. CDR3 DNA: TGTGCCAGCAGCGTAGTTCCAGCGGTTAGCTCCTACAATGAGCAGTTCTTC.